The clone carrying this T cell receptor beta chain was detected ten times or more. Its cognate antigen is unknown. Germline V lookup: CDR1 KGHSH, CDR2 LQKENI. The CDR3 is 15 amino acids. After removal of 3 bases from V and 3 bases from J, the junction contained 5 bases not matched to a gene. The sample is drawn from a study of CD8 T cells in ankylosing spondylitis. One entry per CDR3 protein results from TCRdb running MiXCR on the 5' RACE reads. In the table there are about 510,000 distinct CDR3 sequences, less than 6% of which are singletons. Study-wide results and caveats: There was a TCR beta motif, made of several highly homologous variants, that appeared characteristic of ankylosing spondylitis blood. Disease-linked clones reportedly showed significant enrichment in matched ankylosing spondylitis synovial fluid. Disease-linked clones were CD8+ and relatively rare in peripheral blood.

The chain combines TRBV18 with TRBJ2-5, with TRBD2 matching 9 bases. Sequencing input: blood, either unsorted or a sorted T cell fraction (not recorded which). The clonotype comes from a male donor with ankylosing spondylitis. The CDR3 protein is CASSPSSGTEETQYF. CDR3 sequence (DNA): TGTGCCAGCTCACCGTCTAGCGGGACTGAAGAGACCCAGTACTTC.